The 21 T cell receptor beta chains reported below all come from one sample, sequenced in a study of T cell changes during pregnancy in multiple sclerosis. The protocol was immunoSEQ multiplex PCR, while the TCRdb copy is restricted to in-frame clones and leaves out a portion. This table has roughly 39,000 clones, approximately 91% appearing once. Sequenced input: PBMCs (not recorded whether the cells were cultured). These receptors were collected from a female donor with multiple sclerosis, enrolled in a pregnancy study.

The chain joins TRBV11-2 to TRBJ2-7, with a weak D call TRBD1 (5 bases). This CDR3 spans 17 amino acids. V was shortened by 6 bases and J by 2 bases, with 23 bases between the two germline ends. Germline V gene sequence: CDR1 SGHAT, CDR2 FQNNGV. The DNA of the CDR3 is TGTGCCAGCAGTTCCCCGGCCAGGGCCTGGGGTACCTACGAGCAGTACTTC. Encoded protein: CASSSPARAWGTYEQYF.

The table lists this clone with a count of one. V and J are TRBV28 and TRBJ2-7, with TRBD2 matching over 8 bases. J lost 4 bases, V lost 7 bases, and 12 bases had no gene match. Germline assignment: CDR1 MDHEN and CDR2 SYDVKM. There are 15 residues in the CDR3. The DNA for the CDR3 is TGTGCCAGCAATTCGGGGGGGTCTGCCGCTTACGAGCAGTACTTC. This sequence encodes CASNSGGSAAYEQYF.

The DNA of the CDR3 is TGTGCCAGCAACTCCGATTGGGGCTCTAACTATGGCTACACCTTC. Its protein is CASNSDWGSNYGYTF. The V call is TRBV7-9, the J call TRBJ1-2, with D possibly being TRBD1 (5 bases). The V end lost 7 bases, the J end lost 0 bases, and 15 bases lay between the germline ends. CDR3 length: 15 residues. Germline loops: CDR1 SEHNR, CDR2 FQNEAQ (reference sequence).

This clone was detected once. The chain links TRBV6-5 to TRBJ1-1; D is possibly TRBD1 (5 bases). CDR1 MNHEY and CDR2 SVGAGI come from the germline V gene. The CDR3 extends over 13 amino acids. Deletions cut 5 bases from V and 4 bases from J, with 11 bases between. CDR3 DNA sequence: TGTGCCAGCAGTGGGGGAGGGACCACTGAAGCTTTCTTT. This translates into CASSGGGTTEAFF.

The chain is built from TRBV28 and TRBJ2-5; D unresolved. The CDR3 is made up of 18 amino acids. The germline V and J ends were trimmed by 6 bases and 3 bases, with 26 bases remaining between them. Per germline, CDR1 MDHEN and CDR2 SYDVKM. The CDR3 nucleotides read TGTGCCAGCAGCCTACTAATCTCCGGGCGAAAAATCAAAGAGACCCAGTACTTC. It encodes CASSLLISGRKIKETQYF.

This chain uses TRBV28 with TRBJ2-7, with 11 bases fitting TRBD2. The CDR3 is 16 residues long. J was trimmed by 2 bases and V by 1 base; bases with no gene match: 4. The germline gives CDR1 MDHEN, CDR2 SYDVKM. DNA of the CDR3: TGTGCCAGCAGTTTATATAGCGGGAGGGCTGCCTACGAGCAGTACTTC. Protein product: CASSLYSGRAAYEQYF.

The gene calls are TRBV19 and TRBJ1-2; possibly TRBD1 for D (5 bases). The germline V gene encodes CDR1 LNHDA and CDR2 SQIVND (reference sequence). The CDR3 is 13 residues long. V shed 3 bases and J shed 7 bases, with 12 bases lying between them. CDR3 DNA: TGTGCCAGTAGTATGAGAGGCAGGGCTGGCTACACCTTC. It specifies CASSMRGRAGYTF.

This sequence joins TRBV9 and TRBJ2-1, with 11 bases matching TRBD2. Per germline, CDR1 SGDLS and CDR2 YYNGEE. The ends lost 0 bases at V and 2 bases at J; junction bases unmatched: 1. The CDR3 has 16 amino acids. The CDR3 loop reads CASSVVLAGAYNEQFF. The DNA for the CDR3 is TGTGCCAGCAGCGTAGTACTAGCGGGAGCCTACAATGAGCAGTTCTTC.

V and J are TRBV5-1 and TRBJ2-1; TRBD2 aligns across 10 bases. The CDR3 loop spans 16 amino acids. The germline V gene encodes CDR1 SGHRS and CDR2 YFSETQ. With V trimmed by 3 bases and J by 4 bases, 7 bases remained unmatched. The CDR3 protein is CASSSLTSGAYNEQFF. The CDR3 DNA is TGCGCCAGCAGCTCACTTACTAGCGGGGCTTACAATGAGCAGTTCTTC.

This clone was observed a few times. This chain links TRBV29-1 with TRBJ1-2; no clear D. V was trimmed by 4 bases and J by 4 bases, leaving 19 bases between them. CDR3 length: 15 residues. Germline CDR1 SQVTM, CDR2 ANQGSEA. The CDR3 is CSVGEGGHSFYGYTF. The CDR3 nucleotides are TGCAGCGTTGGTGAGGGCGGCCACTCCTTCTATGGCTACACCTTC.

The rearrangement uses TRBV7-2 and TRBJ1-3; the match to TRBD1 covers 10 bases. Germline-derived CDR1 and CDR2 are SGHTA and FQGNSA. The CDR3 is made up of 15 amino acids. Losses at the gene ends were 2 bases for V and 4 bases for J; bases not matched to a gene: 2. Written as DNA, the CDR3 is TGTGCCAGCAGCTTAAGACAGGGGGCAGGAAACACCATATATTTT. This codes for CASSLRQGAGNTIYF.

In this sample, this clone turned up once. The rearrangement links TRBV9 to TRBJ2-7; 10 nucleotides agree with TRBD2. The CDR3 is 15 amino acids. After removal of 2 bases from V and 7 bases from J, the junction contained 9 bases not matched to a gene. The germline V gene encodes CDR1 SGDLS and CDR2 YYNGEE. CDR3 bases: TGTGCCAGCAGCGTGGGCAGCGGGAGGGCGGGTGAGCAGTACTTC. Amino acid sequence: CASSVGSGRAGEQYF. Full variable domain (missing parts from reference TRBV9 and TRBJ2-7): DSGVTQTPKHLITATGQRVTLRCSPRSGDLSVYWYQQSLDQGLQFLIQYYNGEERAKGNILERFSAQQFPDLHSELNLSSLELGDSALYFCASSVGSGRAGEQYFGPGTRLTVT.

The rearrangement uses TRBV30 and TRBJ2-5; D unclear. V lost 0 bases and J lost 2, with 7 bases in between. Germline V gene sequence: CDR1 GTSNPN, CDR2 SVGIG (reference sequence). The CDR3 length is 13 residues. Here the CDR3 reads CAWSVTVQETQYF. Here the CDR3 DNA reads TGTGCCTGGAGTGTAACCGTACAAGAGACCCAGTACTTC.

This chain connects TRBV28 to TRBJ1-2; D call uncertain. V gave up 3 bases and J gave up 3 bases, with 11 bases separating them. This CDR3 is 14 amino acids long. CDR1 and CDR2 from the germline V gene are MDHEN and SYDVKM. The CDR3 loop reads CASSFLEVYYGYTF. Here the CDR3 DNA reads TGTGCCAGCAGTTTTTTGGAGGTCTACTATGGCTACACCTTC.

The chain joins TRBV19 to TRBJ1-5; D is ambiguous. Germline CDR1 LNHDA, CDR2 SQIVND (reference sequence). V was trimmed by 6 bases and J by 1 base, leaving 13 bases between them. The CDR3 is 15 amino acids. For the CDR3, the DNA is TGTGCCAGTAGCGGGCAGAGCGGCAGCAATCAGCCCCAGCATTTT. This gives the protein CASSGQSGSNQPQHF.

The chain employs TRBV6-5 and TRBJ2-5; a possible D gene is TRBD2 (5 bases). The CDR3 runs 14 residues. Trimming cost V 0 bases and J 5 bases, with 10 bases left between them. Germline lookup yields CDR1 MNHEY and CDR2 SVGAGI. The CDR3 loop reads CASSYSGDLETQYF. The DNA of the CDR3 is TGTGCCAGCAGTTACTCCGGGGATTTGGAGACCCAGTACTTC.

Comment on this clone: The sample carries other DNA sequences with the same CDR3. The chain is built from TRBV6-6 and TRBJ2-3; TRBD2 aligns across 7 bases. The V and J ends lost 3 bases and 1 base, in that order; junction bases with no gene match: 1. This CDR3 contains 14 residues. CDR1 MNHNY and CDR2 SVGAGI come from the germline V gene (reference sequence). The CDR3 sequence is CASSYAGGTDTQYF. The CDR3 DNA sequence: TGTGCCAGCAGTTATGCGGGAGGCACAGATACGCAGTATTTT.

This chain links TRBV7-8 with TRBJ2-1; 10 positions agree with TRBD2. The CDR3 is made up of 16 amino acids. The junction had 14 bases not matched to a gene; V was cut back by 5 bases and J by 10 bases. Germline V gene data show CDR1 as SGHVS and CDR2 as FQNEAQ. As DNA, the CDR3 is TGTGCCAGCAGCCAACCGAGCGGGAGGGAATATAGAGAGCAGTTCTTC. Translated: CASSQPSGREYREQFF. Combining the CDR3 with reference TRBV7-8 and TRBJ2-1 gives the whole variable domain GAGVSQSPRYKVAKRGQDVALRCDPISGHVSLFWYQQALGQGPEFLTYFQNEAQLDKSGLPSDRFFAERPEGSVSTLKIQRTQQEDSAVYLCASSQPSGREYREQFFGPGTRLTVL.

The chain recombines TRBV7-2 with TRBJ1-1; D perhaps matches TRBD1 (6 bases). The V end was cut by 5 bases, the J end by 4 bases, with 20 bases between. This CDR3 spans 16 amino acids. The germline V gene encodes CDR1 SGHTA and CDR2 FQGNSA. The CDR3 spells CASSPRYGGWGTEAFF. The CDR3 region has the DNA TGTGCCAGCAGCCCGAGGTACGGGGGCTGGGGCACTGAAGCTTTCTTT.

The chain links TRBV29-1 to TRBJ2-1, with 9 positions matching TRBD2. Germline V gene sequence: CDR1 SQVTM, CDR2 ANQGSEA. V trimming: 4 bases; J trimming: 2 bases; junction bases outside the gene matches: 3. The CDR3 length is 14 residues. CDR3 loop: CSVGGGGPYNEQFF. In DNA, the CDR3 is TGCAGCGTTGGCGGGGGGGGCCCCTACAATGAGCAGTTCTTC.

The V call is TRBV30, the J call TRBJ1-1; D is possibly TRBD1 (5 bases). With 4 bases removed from V and 4 bases from J, the gap between germline ends came to 13 bases. The germline V gene has CDR1 GTSNPN and CDR2 SVGIG (reference sequence). The length of the CDR3 is 13 residues. CDR3 sequence: CAWTLGGSTEAFF. CDR3 sequence (DNA): TGTGCCTGGACTCTGGGGGGGAGCACTGAAGCTTTCTTT.